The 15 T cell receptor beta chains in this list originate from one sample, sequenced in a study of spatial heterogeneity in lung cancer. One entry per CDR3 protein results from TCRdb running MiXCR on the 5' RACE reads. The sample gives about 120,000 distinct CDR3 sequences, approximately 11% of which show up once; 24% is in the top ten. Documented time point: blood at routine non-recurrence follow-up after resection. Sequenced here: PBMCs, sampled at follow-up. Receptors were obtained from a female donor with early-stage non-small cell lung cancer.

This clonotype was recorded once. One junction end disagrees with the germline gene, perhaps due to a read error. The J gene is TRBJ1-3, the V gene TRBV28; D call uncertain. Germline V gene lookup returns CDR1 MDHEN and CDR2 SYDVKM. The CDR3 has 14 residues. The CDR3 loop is CTSSLGSRGNTIYF. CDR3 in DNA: TGTACCAGCAGTTTAGGGTCCCGTGGAAACACCATATATTTT.

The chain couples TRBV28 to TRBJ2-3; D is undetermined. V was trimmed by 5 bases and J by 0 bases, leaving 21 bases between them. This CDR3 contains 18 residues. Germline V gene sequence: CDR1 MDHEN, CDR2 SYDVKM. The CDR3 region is CASSGFGVALTSTDTQYF. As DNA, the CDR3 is TGTGCCAGCAGTGGATTCGGAGTGGCGCTTACTAGCACAGATACGCAGTATTTT.

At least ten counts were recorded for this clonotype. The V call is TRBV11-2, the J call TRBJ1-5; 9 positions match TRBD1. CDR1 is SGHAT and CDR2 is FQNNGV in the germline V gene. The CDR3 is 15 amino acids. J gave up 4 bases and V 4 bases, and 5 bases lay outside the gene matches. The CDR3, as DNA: TGTGCCAGCAGCTGGGGACAGGGAGGTAATCAGCCCCAGCATTTT. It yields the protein CASSWGQGGNQPQHF.

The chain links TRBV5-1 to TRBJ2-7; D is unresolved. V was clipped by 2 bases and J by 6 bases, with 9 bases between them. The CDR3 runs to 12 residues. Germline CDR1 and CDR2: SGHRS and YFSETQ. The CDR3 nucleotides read TGCGCCAGCAGCTTCCTGGCGAGCGAGCAGTACTTC. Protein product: CASSFLASEQYF.

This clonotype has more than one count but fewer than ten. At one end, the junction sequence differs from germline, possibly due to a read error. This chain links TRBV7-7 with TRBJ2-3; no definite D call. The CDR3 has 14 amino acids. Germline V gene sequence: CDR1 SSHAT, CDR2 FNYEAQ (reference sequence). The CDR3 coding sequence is TGTGCTAGCAGCTCGTCCTCTTTGGGCGGTAGGCAGTATTTT. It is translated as CASSSSSLGGRQYF.

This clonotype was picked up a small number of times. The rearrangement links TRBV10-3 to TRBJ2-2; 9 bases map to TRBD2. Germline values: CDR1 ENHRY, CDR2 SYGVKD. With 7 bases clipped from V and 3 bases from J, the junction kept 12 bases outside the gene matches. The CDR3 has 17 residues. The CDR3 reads CAIKASGNRRYTGELFF. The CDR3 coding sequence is TGTGCCATCAAGGCTAGCGGGAATCGTAGGTACACCGGGGAGCTGTTTTTT.

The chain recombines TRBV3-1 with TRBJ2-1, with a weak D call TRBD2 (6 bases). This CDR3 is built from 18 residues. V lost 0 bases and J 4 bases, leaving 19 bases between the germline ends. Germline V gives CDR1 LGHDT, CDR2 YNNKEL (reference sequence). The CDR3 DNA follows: TGTGCCAGCAGCCAAGATCACTTAGCGGTTAGTACGTACAATGAGCAGTTCTTC. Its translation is CASSQDHLAVSTYNEQFF.

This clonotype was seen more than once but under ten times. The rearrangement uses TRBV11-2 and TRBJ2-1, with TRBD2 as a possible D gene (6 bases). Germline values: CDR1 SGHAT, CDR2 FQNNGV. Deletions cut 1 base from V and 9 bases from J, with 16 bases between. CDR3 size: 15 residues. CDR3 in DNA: TGTGCCAGCAGCTTAGTTAGCGGTCCCCGCGGTGAGCAGTTCTTC. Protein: CASSLVSGPRGEQFF.

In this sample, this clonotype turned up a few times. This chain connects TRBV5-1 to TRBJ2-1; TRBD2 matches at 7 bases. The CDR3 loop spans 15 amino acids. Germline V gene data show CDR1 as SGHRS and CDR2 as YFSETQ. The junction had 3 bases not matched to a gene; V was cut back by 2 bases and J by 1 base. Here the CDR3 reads CASSFLAASYNEQFF. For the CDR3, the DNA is TGCGCCAGCAGCTTCCTAGCGGCGTCCTACAATGAGCAGTTCTTC.

The CDR3 is CASSSGGLAGYNEQFF. Written as DNA, the CDR3 is TGTGCCAGCAGCTCGGGGGGACTAGCGGGGTACAATGAGCAGTTCTTC. This chain connects TRBV7-2 to TRBJ2-1, with TRBD2 identical over 13 bases. The junction had 4 bases not matched to a gene; V was cut back by 4 bases and J by 4 bases. CDR1 and CDR2 (germline): SGHTA, FQGNSA. The CDR3 contains 16 residues.

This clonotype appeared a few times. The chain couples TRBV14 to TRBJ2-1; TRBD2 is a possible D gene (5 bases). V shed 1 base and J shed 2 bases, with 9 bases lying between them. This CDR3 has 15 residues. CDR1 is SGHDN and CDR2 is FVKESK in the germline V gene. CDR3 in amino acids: CASSQAGIAYNEQFF. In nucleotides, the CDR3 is TGTGCCAGCAGCCAAGCCGGGATCGCCTACAATGAGCAGTTCTTC.

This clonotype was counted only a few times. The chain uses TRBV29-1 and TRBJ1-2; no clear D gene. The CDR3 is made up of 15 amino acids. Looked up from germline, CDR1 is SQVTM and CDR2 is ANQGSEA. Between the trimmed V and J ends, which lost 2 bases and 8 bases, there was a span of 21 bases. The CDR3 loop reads CSVELSTGQARGYTF. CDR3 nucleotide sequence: TGCAGCGTTGAACTCAGTACGGGTCAGGCCAGGGGCTACACCTTC.

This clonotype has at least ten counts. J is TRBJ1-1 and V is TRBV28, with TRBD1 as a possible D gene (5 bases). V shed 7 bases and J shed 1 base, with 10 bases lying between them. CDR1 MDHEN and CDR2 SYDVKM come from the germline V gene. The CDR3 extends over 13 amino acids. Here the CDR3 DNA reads TGTGCCAGCATGGGGCAGGCGAACACTGAAGCTTTCTTT. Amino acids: CASMGQANTEAFF.

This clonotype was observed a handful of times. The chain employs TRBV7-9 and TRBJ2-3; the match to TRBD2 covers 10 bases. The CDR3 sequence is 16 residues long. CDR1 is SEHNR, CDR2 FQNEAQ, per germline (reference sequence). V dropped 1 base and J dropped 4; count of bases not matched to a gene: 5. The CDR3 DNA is TGTGCCAGCAGCTTAGTGTTAGCGGGAGGCGCAGATACGCAGTATTTT. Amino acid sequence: CASSLVLAGGADTQYF. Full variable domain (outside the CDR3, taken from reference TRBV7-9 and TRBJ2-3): DTGVSQNPRHKITKRGQNVTFRCDPISEHNRLYWYRQTLGQGPEFLTYFQNEAQLEKSRLLSDRFSAERPKGSFSTLEIQRTEQGDSAMYLCASSLVLAGGADTQYFGPGTRLTVL.

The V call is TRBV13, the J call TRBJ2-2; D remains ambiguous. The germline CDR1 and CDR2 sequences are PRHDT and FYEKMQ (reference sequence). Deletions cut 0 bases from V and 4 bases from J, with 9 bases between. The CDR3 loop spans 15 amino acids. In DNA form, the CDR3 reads TGTGCCAGCAGCTTAGGCGCGAGGAGCACCGGGGAGCTGTTTTTT. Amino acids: CASSLGARSTGELFF. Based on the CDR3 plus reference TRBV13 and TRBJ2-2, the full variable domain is AAGVIQSPRHLIKEKRETATLKCYPIPRHDTVYWYQQGPGQDPQFLISFYEKMQSDKGSIPDRFSAQQFSDYHSELNMSSLELGDSALYFCASSLGARSTGELFFGEGSRLTVL.